The source of this TCR beta chain is a study of neurological immune-mediated disorders. Sequencing runs each generated in excess of 180 million TCR-beta sequences derived from 15-18 subjects. TCRdb used MiXCR to reprocess the 5' RACE reads, holding one entry per CDR3 protein. The sample yields fewer than 45,000 distinct CDR3 sequences, over 8.5% seen once. Per germline, CDR1 SGHTA and CDR2 FQGTGA. V was cut by 0 bases and J by 3 bases, with 0 bases left in between. The CDR3 length is 11 residues. As for time point: technical triplicate 1. This clonotype came up many times. The TCR was taken from a man between 60 and 75 years old with HTLV-1-associated myelopathy (HAM/TSP). Sequenced: PBMCs. The chain recombines TRBV7-3 with TRBJ2-7; D is uncertain. CDR3 loop: CASSLTYEQYF. As DNA, the CDR3 is TGTGCCAGCAGCTTAACCTACGAGCAGTACTTC.